This T cell receptor (beta chain) was sequenced in a study of human T cells and chemical hapten exposure. This clonotype was picked up many times. Its antigen is undetermined. Time point noted: pre-sensitization, week 0. Indicated treatment: therapeutic diphenylcyclopropenone sensitization with weekly scalp DPC. TCRdb re-called the RACE reads through MiXCR, storing one row per CDR3 protein. The sample consists of approximately 370,000 distinct CDR3 sequences, about 5% of them appearing once. Study-level points and caveats: Relative to controls, expanded TCRs formed significantly more large CDR3 similarity clusters.

The material was whole blood, obtained in connection with sensitization to the hapten diphenylcyclopropenone (DPC). The TCR was taken from a woman younger than 35 with alopecia areata. Some clones in this sample may be carry-over from other donors' samples.

The CDR3 region has the DNA TGTGCCAGCAGCGTCTACGGCAATCAGCCCCAGCATTTT. Protein product: CASSVYGNQPQHF. The rearrangement uses TRBV7-2 and TRBJ1-5; D is undetermined. This CDR3 is built from 13 residues. Trimming removed 5 bases at V and 2 bases at J, with 7 bases between. Germline V gene sequence: CDR1 SGHTA, CDR2 FQGNSA.